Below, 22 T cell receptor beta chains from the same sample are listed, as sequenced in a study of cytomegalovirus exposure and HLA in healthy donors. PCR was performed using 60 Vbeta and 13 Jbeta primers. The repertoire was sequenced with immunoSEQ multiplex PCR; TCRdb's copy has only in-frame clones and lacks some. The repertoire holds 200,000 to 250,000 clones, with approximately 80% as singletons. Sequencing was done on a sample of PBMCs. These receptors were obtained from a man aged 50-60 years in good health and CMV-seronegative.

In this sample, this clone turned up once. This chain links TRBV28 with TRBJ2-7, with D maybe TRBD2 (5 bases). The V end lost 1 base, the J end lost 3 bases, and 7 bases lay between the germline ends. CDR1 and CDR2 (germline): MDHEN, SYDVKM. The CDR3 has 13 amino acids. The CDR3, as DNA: TGTGCCAGCAGTTTATTCGGACTCTACGAGCAGTACTTC. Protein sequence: CASSLFGLYEQYF.

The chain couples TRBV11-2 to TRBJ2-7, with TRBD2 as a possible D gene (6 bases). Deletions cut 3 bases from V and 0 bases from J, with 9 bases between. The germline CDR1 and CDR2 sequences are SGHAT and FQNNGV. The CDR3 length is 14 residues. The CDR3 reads CASSFWDSSYEQYF. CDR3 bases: TGTGCCAGCAGCTTCTGGGACTCCTCCTACGAGCAGTACTTC.

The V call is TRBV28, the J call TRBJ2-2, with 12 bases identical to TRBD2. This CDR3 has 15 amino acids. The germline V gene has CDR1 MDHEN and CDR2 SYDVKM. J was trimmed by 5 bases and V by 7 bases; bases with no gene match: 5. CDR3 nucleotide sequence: TGTGCCAGCATGGAACTAGCGGGAGGAACCGGGGAGCTGTTTTTT. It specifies CASMELAGGTGELFF.

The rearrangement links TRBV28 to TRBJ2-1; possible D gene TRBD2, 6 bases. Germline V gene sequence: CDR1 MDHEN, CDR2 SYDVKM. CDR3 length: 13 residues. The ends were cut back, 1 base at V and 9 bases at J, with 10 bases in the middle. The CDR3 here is CASSLLGSGEQFF. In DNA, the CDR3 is TGTGCCAGCAGTTTATTGGGTAGCGGTGAGCAGTTCTTC.

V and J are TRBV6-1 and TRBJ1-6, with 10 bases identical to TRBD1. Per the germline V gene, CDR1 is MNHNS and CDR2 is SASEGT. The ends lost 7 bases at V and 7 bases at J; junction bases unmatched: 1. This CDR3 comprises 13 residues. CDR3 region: CASMGQGNSPLHF. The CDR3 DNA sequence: TGTGCCAGCATGGGACAGGGGAATTCACCCCTCCACTTT.

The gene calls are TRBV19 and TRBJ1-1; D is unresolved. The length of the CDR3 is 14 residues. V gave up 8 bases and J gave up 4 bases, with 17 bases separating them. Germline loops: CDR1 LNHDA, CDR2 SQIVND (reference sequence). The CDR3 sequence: CASGWRERATEAFF. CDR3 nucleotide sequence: TGTGCCAGTGGGTGGAGGGAGCGGGCCACTGAAGCTTTCTTT.

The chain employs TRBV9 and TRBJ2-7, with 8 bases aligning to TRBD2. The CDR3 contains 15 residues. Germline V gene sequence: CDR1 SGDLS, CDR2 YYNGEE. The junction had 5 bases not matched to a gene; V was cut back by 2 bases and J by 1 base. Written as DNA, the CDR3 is TGTGCCAGCAGCGTTACTAGCGGTACTTCCTACGAGCAGTACTTC. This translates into CASSVTSGTSYEQYF.

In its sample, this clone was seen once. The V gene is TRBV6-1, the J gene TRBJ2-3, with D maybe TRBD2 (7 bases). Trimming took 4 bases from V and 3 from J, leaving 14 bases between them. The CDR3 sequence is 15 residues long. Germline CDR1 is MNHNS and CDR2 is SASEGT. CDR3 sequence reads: CASSGGRELTDTQYF. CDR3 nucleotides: TGTGCCAGCAGTGGGGGGCGGGAGCTTACAGATACGCAGTATTTT.

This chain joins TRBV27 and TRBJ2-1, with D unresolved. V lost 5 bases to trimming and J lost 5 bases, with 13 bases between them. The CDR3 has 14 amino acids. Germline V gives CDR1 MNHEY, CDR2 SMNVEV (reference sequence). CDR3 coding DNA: TGTGCCAGCAGTACCCCAGCCAGCGACAATGAGCAGTTCTTC. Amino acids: CASSTPASDNEQFF.

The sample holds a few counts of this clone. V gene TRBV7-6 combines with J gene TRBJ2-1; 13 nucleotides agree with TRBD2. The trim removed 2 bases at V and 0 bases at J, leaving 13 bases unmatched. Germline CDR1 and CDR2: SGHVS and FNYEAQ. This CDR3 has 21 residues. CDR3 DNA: TGTGCCAGCAGCTTAAAGGTTTGGACTAGCGGGAGTGCTGACTCCTACAATGAGCAGTTCTTC. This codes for CASSLKVWTSGSADSYNEQFF.

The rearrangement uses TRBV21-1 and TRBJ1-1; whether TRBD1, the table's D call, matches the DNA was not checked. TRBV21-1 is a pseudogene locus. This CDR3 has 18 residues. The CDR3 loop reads CASSPRAGGQGPNTEAFF. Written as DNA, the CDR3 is TGTGCCAGCAGCCCAAGAGCAGGGGGACAGGGCCCGAACACTGAAGCTTTCTTT.

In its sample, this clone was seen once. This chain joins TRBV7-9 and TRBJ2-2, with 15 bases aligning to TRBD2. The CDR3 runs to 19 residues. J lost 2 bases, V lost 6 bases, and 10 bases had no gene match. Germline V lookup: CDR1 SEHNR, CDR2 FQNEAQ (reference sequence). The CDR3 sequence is CASRRPGLAGGENTGELFF. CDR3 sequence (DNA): TGTGCCAGCAGACGCCCGGGACTAGCGGGAGGCGAAAACACCGGGGAGCTGTTTTTT.

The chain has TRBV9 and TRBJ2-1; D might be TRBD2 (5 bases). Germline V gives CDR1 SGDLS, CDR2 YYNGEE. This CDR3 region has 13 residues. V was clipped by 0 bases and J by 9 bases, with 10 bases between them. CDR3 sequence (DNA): TGTGCCAGCAGCGTAGGAAGAGGGCCTGAGCAGTTCTTC. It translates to CASSVGRGPEQFF.

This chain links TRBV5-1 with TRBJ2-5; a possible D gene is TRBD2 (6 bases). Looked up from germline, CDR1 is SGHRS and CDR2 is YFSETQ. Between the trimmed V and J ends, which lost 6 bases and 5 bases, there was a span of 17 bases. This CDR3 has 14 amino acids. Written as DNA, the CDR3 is TGCGCCAGCAACCGTGGGGGGAAGATGGAGACCCAGTACTTC. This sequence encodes CASNRGGKMETQYF.

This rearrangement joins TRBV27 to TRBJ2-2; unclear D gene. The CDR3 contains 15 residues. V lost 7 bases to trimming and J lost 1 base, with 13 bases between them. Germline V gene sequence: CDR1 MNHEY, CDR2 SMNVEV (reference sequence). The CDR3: CASNPNRQNTGELFF. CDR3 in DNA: TGTGCCAGCAACCCAAACCGACAGAACACCGGGGAGCTGTTTTTT.

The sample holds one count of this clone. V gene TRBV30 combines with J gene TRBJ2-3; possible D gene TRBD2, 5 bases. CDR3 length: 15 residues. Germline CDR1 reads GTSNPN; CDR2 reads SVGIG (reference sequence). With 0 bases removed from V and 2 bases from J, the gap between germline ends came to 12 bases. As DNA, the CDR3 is TGTGCCTGGAGTGTACTAAGAGGGCTCACAGATACGCAGTATTTT. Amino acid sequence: CAWSVLRGLTDTQYF.

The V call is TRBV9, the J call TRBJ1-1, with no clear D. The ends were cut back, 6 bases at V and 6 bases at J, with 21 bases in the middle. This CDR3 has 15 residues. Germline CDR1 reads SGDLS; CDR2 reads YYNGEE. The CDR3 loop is CASNRHGEGSAEAFF. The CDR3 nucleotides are TGTGCCAGCAATAGACATGGGGAAGGGAGCGCTGAAGCTTTCTTT.

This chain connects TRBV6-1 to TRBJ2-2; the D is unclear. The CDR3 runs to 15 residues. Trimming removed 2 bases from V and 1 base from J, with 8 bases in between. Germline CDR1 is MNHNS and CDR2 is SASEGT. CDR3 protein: CASSEIQLNTGELFF. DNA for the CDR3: TGTGCCAGCAGTGAAATACAGCTGAACACCGGGGAGCTGTTTTTT.

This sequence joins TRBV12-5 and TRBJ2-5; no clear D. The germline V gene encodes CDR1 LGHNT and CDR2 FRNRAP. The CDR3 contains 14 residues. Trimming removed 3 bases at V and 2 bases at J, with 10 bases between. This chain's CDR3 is CASGFSGPQETQYF. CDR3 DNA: TGTGCTAGTGGTTTTTCCGGTCCTCAAGAGACCCAGTACTTC.

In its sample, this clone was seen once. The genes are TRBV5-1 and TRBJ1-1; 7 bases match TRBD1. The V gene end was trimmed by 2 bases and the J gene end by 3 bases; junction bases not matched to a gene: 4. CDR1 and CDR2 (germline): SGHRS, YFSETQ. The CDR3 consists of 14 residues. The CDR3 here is CASSLSQGDTEAFF. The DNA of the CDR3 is TGCGCCAGCAGCTTAAGTCAGGGGGACACTGAAGCTTTCTTT.

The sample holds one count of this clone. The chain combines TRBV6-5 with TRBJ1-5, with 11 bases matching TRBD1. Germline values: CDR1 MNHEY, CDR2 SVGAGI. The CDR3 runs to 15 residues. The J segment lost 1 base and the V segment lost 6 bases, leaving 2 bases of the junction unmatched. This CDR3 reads CASRGTGGSNQPQHF. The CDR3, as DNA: TGTGCCAGCAGGGGGACAGGGGGAAGCAATCAGCCCCAGCATTTT.

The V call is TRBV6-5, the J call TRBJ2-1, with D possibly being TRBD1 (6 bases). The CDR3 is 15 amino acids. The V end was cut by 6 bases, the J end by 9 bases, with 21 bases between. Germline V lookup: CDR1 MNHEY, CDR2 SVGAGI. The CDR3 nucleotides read TGTGCCAGCAGCCCGACTCGACAGGCCGGCGGTGAGCAGTTCTTC. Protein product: CASSPTRQAGGEQFF.